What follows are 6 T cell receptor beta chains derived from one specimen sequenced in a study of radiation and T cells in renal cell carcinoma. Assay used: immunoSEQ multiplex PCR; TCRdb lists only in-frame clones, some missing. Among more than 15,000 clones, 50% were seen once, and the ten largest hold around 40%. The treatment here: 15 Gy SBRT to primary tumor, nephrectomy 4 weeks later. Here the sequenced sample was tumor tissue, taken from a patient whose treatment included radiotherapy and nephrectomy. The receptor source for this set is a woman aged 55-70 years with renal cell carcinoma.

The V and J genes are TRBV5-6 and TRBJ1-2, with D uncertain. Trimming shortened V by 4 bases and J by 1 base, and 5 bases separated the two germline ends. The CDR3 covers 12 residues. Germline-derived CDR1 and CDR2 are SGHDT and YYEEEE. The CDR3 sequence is CASSTFNYGYTF. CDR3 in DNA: TGTGCCAGCAGCACCTTTAACTATGGCTACACCTTC.

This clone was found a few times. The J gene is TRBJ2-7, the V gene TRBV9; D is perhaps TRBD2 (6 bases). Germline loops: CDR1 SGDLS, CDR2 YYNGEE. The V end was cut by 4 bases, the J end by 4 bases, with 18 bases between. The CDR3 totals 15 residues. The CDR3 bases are TGTGCCAGCAGCCCCGCCCCTAGCGCAGGTTACGAGCAGTACTTC. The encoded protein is CASSPAPSAGYEQYF. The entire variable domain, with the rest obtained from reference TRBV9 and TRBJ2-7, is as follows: DSGVTQTPKHLITATGQRVTLRCSPRSGDLSVYWYQQSLDQGLQFLIQYYNGEERAKGNILERFSAQQFPDLHSELNLSSLELGDSALYFCASSPAPSAGYEQYFGPGTRLTVT.

The CDR3 sequence is CASSLSGPGYTF. In DNA, the CDR3 is TGTGCCAGCAGTTTATCAGGGCCTGGCTACACCTTC. V is TRBV28 and J is TRBJ1-2, with D perhaps TRBD1 (5 bases). The CDR3 is 12 amino acids. V gave up 1 base and J gave up 7 bases, with 7 bases separating them. From germline, CDR1 is MDHEN and CDR2 SYDVKM.

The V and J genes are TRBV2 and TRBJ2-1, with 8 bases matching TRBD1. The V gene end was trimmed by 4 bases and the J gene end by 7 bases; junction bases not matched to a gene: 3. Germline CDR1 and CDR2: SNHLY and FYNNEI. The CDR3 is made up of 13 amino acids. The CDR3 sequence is CASSVDRANEQFF. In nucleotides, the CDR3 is TGTGCCAGCAGTGTGGACAGGGCAAATGAGCAGTTCTTC.

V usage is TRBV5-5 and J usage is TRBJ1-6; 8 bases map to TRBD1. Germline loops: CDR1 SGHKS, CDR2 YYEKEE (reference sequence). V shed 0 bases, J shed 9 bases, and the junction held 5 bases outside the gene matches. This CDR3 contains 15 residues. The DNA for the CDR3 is TGTGCCAGCAGCTTGGTTCGGACAGGGACTTCACCCCTCCACTTT. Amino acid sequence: CASSLVRTGTSPLHF.

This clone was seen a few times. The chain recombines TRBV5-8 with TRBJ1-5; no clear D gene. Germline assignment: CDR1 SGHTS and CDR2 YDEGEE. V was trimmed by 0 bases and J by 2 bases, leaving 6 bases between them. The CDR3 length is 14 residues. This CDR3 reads CASSLDGGNQPQHF. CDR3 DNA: TGTGCCAGCAGCTTGGATGGTGGCAATCAGCCCCAGCATTTT.